This T cell receptor beta chain is drawn from a study of cytomegalovirus exposure and HLA in healthy donors. As concerns this clone: Antigen: not known.

V shed 3 bases, J shed 3 bases, and the junction held 11 bases outside the gene matches. CDR1 SGHTS and CDR2 YDEGEE come from the germline V gene. The CDR3 is 17 residues long. The PCR made use of 60 Vbeta and 13 Jbeta primers. Some clones are missing from TCRdb's copy, which holds only in-frame ones; the method was immunoSEQ multiplex PCR. The sample lists 140,000 or so clones; approximately 76% were seen once. Study-wide points: Using a false discovery rate of 0.05, a later analysis showed that 15,000 to 20,000 TCR beta sequences were associated with HLA alleles. For most subjects, TCR beta sequences were reported to predict HLA-A and HLA-B alleles with accuracy. Specificity for CMV antigens was confirmed in vitro for a few of the CMV-associated chains. Later analysis associated a missense DCLRE1C variant with TCR beta V- and J-gene trimming.

Sequencing was done on a sample of PBMCs. The receptor was isolated from a man aged 40-49 years in good health and CMV-seronegative. The chain employs TRBV5-8 and TRBJ1-4; TRBD1 agrees at 7 bases. CDR3 sequence reads: CASSWDGDRASNEKLFF. DNA of the CDR3: TGTGCCAGCAGCTGGGACGGTGACAGGGCATCTAATGAAAAACTGTTTTTT.